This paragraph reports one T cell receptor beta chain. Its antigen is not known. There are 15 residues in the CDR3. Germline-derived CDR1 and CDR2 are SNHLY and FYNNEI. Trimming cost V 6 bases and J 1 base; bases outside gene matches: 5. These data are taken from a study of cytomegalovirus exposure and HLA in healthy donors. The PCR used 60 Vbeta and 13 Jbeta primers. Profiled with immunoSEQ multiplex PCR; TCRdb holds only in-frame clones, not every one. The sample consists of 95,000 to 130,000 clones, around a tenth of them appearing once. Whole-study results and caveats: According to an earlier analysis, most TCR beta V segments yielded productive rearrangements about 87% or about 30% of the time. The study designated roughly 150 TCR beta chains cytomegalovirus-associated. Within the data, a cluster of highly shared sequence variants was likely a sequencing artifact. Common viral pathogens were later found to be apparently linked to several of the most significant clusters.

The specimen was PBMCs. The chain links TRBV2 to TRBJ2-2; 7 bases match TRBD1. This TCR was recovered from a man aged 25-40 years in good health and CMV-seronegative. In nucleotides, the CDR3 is TGTGCCAGCAGGGCAGACAGGGTGAACACCGGGGAGCTGTTTTTT. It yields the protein CASRADRVNTGELFF.